This T cell receptor (beta chain) is from a study of blood T cells in healthy people across ages. Researchers collected about 9.1 milliliters of peripheral blood from every single donor. This clonotype was observed a few times. A second PCR of about 7 to 12 cycles used a sample-barcoded 5' primer and a J-beta primer mix. TCRdb reanalysed the 5' RACE reads using MiXCR and keeps one entry per CDR3 protein. The sample lists about 400,000 distinct CDR3 sequences, approximately 52% occurring once. The sample comprised blood. The TCR sequence derives from a man aged 55 to 69 in good health.

The CDR3 bases are TGCAGTGCTAGAGAGGAGGGACGGGGTTACGAGCAGTACTTC. Encoded protein: CSAREEGRGYEQYF. The gene calls are TRBV20-1 and TRBJ2-7; TRBD2 is a possible D gene (6 bases). The germline CDR1 and CDR2 sequences are DFQATT and SNEGSKA (reference sequence). The V end lost 0 bases, the J end lost 4 bases, and 13 bases lay between the germline ends. The CDR3 contains 14 residues.